The present T cell receptor (beta chain) was sequenced within a study of neoadjuvant anti-PD-1 for oral cavity cancer. Study in general: Nivolumab at 3 mg/kg was mostly given biweekly, three to four doses, pre-surgery. Study-level findings and limits: PBMC Gini-index clonality exceeded responders' in non-responders post-nivolumab.

This clone was counted between two and nine times. No antigen is known for it. The V segment lost 5 bases and the J segment 2 bases; nucleotides outside the gene matches: 13. Germline CDR1 reads GTSNPN; CDR2 reads SVGIG (reference sequence). The CDR3 runs 16 residues. The repertoire was sequenced with immunoSEQ multiplex PCR; TCRdb's copy has only in-frame clones and lacks some. The data show 15,000 to 20,000 clones, around 60% seen once. The starting material was PBMCs, obtained before nivolumab (anti-PD-1) treatment. J is TRBJ2-3 and V is TRBV30, with 7 bases that match TRBD2. This clonotype was obtained from a person between 40 and 79 years old with oral cavity squamous cell carcinoma. The CDR3 loop reads CAWVRFLTSSTDTQYF. The DNA for the CDR3 is TGTGCCTGGGTTCGGTTTTTGACTAGCTCCACAGATACGCAGTATTTT.